This T cell receptor beta chain was obtained from a study of T-cell memory formation after mild COVID-19. With constant-segment primers, 5'RACE yielded cDNA libraries of TCR alpha and TCR beta that carried sample barcodes and UMIs. TCRdb ran MiXCR on the 5' RACE reads and lists one entry per CDR3 protein. The sample includes 180,000 or so distinct CDR3 sequences, 11% of them seen just once. This clonotype was recorded many times. Sample: PBMCs or a T cell subset sorted from them (not recorded which). The sequence was collected from a man younger than 30 who had mild COVID-19 (a few samples of this study predate the infection). Cell type and time point are not known.

The CDR3 DNA reads TGCGCCAGCAGCTTTGTAGGAACCACCGGGGAGCTGTTTTTT. This encodes CASSFVGTTGELFF. The chain carries TRBV5-1 and TRBJ2-2; D remains unclear. Deletions cut 2 bases from V and 4 bases from J, with 9 bases between. Germline V CDR1 and CDR2: SGHRS, YFSETQ. The CDR3 length is 14 residues.